The next 10 T cell receptor beta chains were all read from a single sample in a study of T cells expressing NK-cell markers. Each CDR3 protein gets one entry in TCRdb, which reprocessed the 5' RACE reads and gives no DNA. Recorded for this sample: approximately 170,000 distinct CDR3 sequences. The sample was blood T cells: a sorted CD56 or NKG2C T cell subset, CD4+ or CD8+ T cells, or bulk PBMC T cells (not recorded which). The receptors come from a man between 18 and 69 years old in good health.

The chain carries TRBV28 and TRBJ2-4. The CDR3 has 14 residues. In germline, CDR1 is MDHEN, CDR2 SYDVKM. The CDR3: CASWTFLAKNIQYF.

J is TRBJ2-7 and V is TRBV6-1. This CDR3 region has 14 residues. CDR1 is MNHNS, CDR2 SASEGT, per germline. CDR3 residues: CASSEGTGGDEQYF.

The chain is built from TRBV28 and TRBJ1-5; there is no DNA to check the TCRdb D call of TRBD1. The V gene's germline CDR1 is MDHEN and CDR2 SYDVKM. This CDR3 is 14 amino acids long. This chain's CDR3 is CASRETGGNQPQHF. The complete variable domain, with remaining parts taken from reference TRBV28 and TRBJ1-5, reads DVKVTQSSRYLVKRTGEKVFLECVQDMDHENMFWYRQDPGLGLRLIYFSYDVKMKEKGDIPEGYSVSREKKERFSLILESASTNQTSMYLCASRETGGNQPQHFGDGTRLSIL.

The V gene is TRBV27, the J gene TRBJ2-7; TCRdb returns TRBD2, unconfirmable since there is no DNA. The CDR3 contains 14 residues. Germline values: CDR1 MNHEY, CDR2 SMNVEV (reference sequence). The CDR3 here is CASRGGGLNYEQYF.

The chain couples TRBV12-3 or TRBV12-4 to TRBJ2-7; TCRdb's D gene call, TRBD1, goes unchecked for lack of DNA. The CDR3 sequence is 16 residues long. This CDR3 is CASSWGPADGSYEQYF.

This rearrangement joins TRBV24-1 to TRBJ2-1. The CDR3 is made up of 12 amino acids. Germline CDR1 KGHDR, CDR2 SFDVKD. The CDR3 protein is CATKSAWNEQFF.

The chain joins TRBV7-9 to TRBJ1-5. Per germline, CDR1 SEHNR and CDR2 FQNEAQ (reference sequence). CDR3 length equals 18 residues. Here the CDR3 reads CASSLEVEEDGPMRPQHF.

The chain recombines TRBV6-1 with TRBJ1-4; TCRdb outputs TRBD1, but without DNA this stays unchecked. Germline CDR1 reads MNHNS; CDR2 reads SASEGT. The CDR3 is 14 amino acids. CDR3: CASSGQGRVEKLFF.

V usage is TRBV20-1 and J usage is TRBJ2-1; the TCRdb call, TRBD2, lacks DNA for checking. Germline CDR1 is DFQATT and CDR2 is SNEGSKA (reference sequence). The CDR3 contains 15 residues. The CDR3 loop reads CSARDISGSYNEQFF.

V usage is TRBV6-5 and J usage is TRBJ2-5; TCRdb's assignment of TRBD1 cannot be checked, as there is no DNA. Germline assignment: CDR1 MNHEY and CDR2 SVGAGI. The CDR3 runs 16 residues. CDR3 protein: CASSYESSGQKETQYF.